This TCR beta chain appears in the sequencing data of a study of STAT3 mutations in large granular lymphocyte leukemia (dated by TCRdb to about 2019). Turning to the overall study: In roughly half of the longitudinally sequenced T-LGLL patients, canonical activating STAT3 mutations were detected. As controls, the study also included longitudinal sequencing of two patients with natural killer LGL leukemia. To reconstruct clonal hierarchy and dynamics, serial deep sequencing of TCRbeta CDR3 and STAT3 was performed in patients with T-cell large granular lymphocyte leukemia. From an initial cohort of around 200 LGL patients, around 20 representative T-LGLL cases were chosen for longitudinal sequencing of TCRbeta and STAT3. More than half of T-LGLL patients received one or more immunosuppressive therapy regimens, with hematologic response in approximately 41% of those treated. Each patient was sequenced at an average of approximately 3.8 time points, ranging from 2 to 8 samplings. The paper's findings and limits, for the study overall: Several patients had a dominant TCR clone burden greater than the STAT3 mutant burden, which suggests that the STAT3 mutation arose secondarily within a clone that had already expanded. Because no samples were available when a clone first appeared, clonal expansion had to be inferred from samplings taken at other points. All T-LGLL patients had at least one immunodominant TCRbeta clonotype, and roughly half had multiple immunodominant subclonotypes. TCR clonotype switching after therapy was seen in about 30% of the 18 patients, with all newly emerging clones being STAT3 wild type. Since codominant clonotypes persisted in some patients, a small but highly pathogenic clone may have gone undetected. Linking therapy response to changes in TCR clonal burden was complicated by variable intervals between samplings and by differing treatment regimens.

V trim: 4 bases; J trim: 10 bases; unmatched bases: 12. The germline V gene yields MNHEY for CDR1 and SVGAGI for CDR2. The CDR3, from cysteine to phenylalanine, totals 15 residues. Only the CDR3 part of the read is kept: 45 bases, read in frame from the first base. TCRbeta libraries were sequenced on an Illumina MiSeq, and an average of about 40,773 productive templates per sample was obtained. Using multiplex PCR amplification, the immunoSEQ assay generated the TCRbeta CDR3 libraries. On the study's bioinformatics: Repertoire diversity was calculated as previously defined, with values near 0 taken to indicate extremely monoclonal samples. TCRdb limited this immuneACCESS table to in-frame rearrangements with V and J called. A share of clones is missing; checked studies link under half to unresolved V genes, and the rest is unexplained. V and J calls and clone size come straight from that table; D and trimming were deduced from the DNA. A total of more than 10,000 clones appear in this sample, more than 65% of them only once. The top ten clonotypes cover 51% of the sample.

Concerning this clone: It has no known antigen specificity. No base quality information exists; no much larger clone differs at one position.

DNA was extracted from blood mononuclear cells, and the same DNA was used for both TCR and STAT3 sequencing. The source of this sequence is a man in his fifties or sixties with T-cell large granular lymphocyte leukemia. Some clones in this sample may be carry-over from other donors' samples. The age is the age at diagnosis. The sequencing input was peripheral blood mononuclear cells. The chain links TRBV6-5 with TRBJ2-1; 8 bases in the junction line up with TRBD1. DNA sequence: TGTGCCAGCAGTTCCGGGACAGGACTCCTCGGGGAGCAGTTCTTC. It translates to CASSSGTGLLGEQFF.